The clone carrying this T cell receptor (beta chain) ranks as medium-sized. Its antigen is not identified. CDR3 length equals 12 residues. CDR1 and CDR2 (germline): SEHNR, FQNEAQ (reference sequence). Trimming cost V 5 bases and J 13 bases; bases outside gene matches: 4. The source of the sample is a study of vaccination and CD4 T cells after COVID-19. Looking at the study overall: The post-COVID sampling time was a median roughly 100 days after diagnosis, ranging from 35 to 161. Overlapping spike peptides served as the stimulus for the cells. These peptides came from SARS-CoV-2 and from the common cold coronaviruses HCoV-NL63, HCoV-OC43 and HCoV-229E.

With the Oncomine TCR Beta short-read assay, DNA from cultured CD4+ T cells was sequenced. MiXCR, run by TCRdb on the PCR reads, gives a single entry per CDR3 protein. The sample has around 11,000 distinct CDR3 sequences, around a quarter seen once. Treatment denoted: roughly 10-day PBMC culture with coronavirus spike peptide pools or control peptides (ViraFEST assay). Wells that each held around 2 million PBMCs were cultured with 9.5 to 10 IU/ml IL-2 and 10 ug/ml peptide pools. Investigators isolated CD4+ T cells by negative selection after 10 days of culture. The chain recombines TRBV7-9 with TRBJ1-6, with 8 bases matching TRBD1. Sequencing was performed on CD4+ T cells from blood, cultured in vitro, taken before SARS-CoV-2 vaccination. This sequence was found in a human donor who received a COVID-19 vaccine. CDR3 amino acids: CASSRGQGPLHF. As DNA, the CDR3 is TGTGCCAGCAGCCGAGGACAGGGCCCCCTCCACTTT.